This TCR beta chain emerged from a study of control samples from healthy donors and cancer patients. Germline loops: CDR1 KGHSH, CDR2 LQKENI. This CDR3 is built from 15 residues. With V trimmed by 6 bases and J by 6 bases, 7 bases remained unmatched. Some clones are missing from TCRdb's copy, which holds only in-frame ones; the method was immunoSEQ multiplex PCR. Of 55,000 to 85,000 clones listed, over 75% were seen once; the top ten hold about 2.2%. This receptor was taken from a woman in her forties or fifties with head and neck cancer. The sequenced sample consisted of PBMCs. J is TRBJ1-4 and V is TRBV18; 10 nucleotides match TRBD1. The CDR3 DNA reads TGTGCCAGCTCCCCAAGGGGGACAGGGGATGAAAAACTGTTTTTT. This gives the protein CASSPRGTGDEKLFF.